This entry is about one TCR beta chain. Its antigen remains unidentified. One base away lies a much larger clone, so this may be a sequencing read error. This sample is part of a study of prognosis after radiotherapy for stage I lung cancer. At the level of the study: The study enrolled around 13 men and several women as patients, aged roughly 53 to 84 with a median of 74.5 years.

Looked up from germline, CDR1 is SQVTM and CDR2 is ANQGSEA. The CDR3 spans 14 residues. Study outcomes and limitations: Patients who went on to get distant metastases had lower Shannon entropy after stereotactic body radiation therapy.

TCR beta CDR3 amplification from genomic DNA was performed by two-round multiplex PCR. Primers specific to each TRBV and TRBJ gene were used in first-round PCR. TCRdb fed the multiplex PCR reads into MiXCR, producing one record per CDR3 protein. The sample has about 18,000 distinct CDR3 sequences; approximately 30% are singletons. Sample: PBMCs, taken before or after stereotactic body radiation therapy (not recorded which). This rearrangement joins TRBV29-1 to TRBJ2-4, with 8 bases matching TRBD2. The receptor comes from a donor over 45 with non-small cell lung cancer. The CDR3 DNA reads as TGCAGAGTTGAAGGCCCTAGCGGGCCTTCGGTTCAGTACTTC. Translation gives CRVEGPSGPSVQYF.